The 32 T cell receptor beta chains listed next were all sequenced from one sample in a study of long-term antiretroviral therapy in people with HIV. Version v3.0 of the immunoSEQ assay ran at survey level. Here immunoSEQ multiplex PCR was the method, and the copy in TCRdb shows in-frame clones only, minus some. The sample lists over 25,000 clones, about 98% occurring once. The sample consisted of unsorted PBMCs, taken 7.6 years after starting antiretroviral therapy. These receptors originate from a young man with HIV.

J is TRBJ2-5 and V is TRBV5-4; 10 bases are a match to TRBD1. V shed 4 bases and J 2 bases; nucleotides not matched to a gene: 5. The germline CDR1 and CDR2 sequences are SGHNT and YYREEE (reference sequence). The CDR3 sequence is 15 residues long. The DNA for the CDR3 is TGTGCCAGCAGCGCGGACAGGGGGGTACAAGAGACCCAGTACTTC. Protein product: CASSADRGVQETQYF.

The CDR3 protein is CASSFRDVNTEAFF. Written as DNA, the CDR3 is TGTGCCAGCAGCTTTCGGGACGTCAACACTGAAGCTTTCTTT. The V and J genes are TRBV5-6 and TRBJ1-1, with D possibly TRBD1 on 5 matching bases. Trimming took off 2 bases at V and 2 bases at J, with 10 bases between the two ends. Germline CDR1 is SGHDT and CDR2 is YYEEEE. This CDR3 has 14 residues.

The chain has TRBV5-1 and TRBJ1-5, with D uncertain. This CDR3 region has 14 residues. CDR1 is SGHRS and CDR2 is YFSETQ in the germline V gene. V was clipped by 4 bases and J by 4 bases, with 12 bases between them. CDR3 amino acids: CASSPRGGNQPQHF. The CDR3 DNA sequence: TGCGCCAGCAGCCCCCGGGGTGGAAATCAGCCCCAGCATTTT. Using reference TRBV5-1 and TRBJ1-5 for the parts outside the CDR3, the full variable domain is KAGVTQTPRYLIKTRGQQVTLSCSPISGHRSVSWYQQTPGQGLQFLFEYFSETQRNKGNFPGRFSGRQFSNSRSEMNVSTLELGDSALYLCASSPRGGNQPQHFGDGTRLSIL.

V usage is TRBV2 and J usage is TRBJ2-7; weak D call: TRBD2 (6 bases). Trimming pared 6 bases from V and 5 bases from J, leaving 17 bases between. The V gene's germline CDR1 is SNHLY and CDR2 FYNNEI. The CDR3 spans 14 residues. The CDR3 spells CASREGRRSDEQYF. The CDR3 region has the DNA TGTGCCAGCAGGGAGGGGCGCCGTTCCGACGAGCAGTACTTC.

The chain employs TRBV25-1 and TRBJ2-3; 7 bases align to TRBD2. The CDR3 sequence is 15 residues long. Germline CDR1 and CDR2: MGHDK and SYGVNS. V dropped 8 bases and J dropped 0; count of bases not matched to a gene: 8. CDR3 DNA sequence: TGTGCCAGCGCCCCACTAGCGCCTAGCACAGATACGCAGTATTTT. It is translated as CASAPLAPSTDTQYF.

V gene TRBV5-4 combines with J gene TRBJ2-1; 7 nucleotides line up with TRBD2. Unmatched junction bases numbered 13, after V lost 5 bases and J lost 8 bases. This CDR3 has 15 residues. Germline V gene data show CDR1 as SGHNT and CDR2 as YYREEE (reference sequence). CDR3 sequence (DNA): TGTGCCAGCAGTAAGGGCGCGGGAGAGCGCGATGAGCAGTTCTTC. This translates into CASSKGAGERDEQFF.

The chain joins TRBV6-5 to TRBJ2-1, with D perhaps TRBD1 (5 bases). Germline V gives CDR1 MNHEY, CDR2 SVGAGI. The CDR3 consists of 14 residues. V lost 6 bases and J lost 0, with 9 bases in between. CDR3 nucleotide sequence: TGTGCCAGCAGAGGACAAAACTCCTACAATGAGCAGTTCTTC. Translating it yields CASRGQNSYNEQFF.

The CDR3 loop is CASSLGGISGNTIYF. In DNA, the CDR3 is TGTGCCAGCAGCTTGGGCGGAATCTCTGGAAACACCATATATTTT. The V and J genes are TRBV5-8 and TRBJ1-3; no clear D gene. Germline V gene sequence: CDR1 SGHTS, CDR2 YDEGEE. There are 15 residues in the CDR3. Deletions cut 0 bases from V and 0 bases from J, with 7 bases between.

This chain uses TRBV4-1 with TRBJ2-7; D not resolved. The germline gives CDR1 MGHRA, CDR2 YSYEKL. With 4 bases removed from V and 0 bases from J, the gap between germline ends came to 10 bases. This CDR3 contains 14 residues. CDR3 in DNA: TGCGCCAGCAGCCTAGCAGGTCGCTCCTACGAGCAGTACTTC. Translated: CASSLAGRSYEQYF.

The CDR3: CASSRLAGRTGELFF. CDR3 coding DNA: TGTGCCAGCAGTCGACTAGCGGGGCGAACCGGGGAGCTGTTTTTT. J is TRBJ2-2 and V is TRBV6-5; 11 bases fit TRBD2. The CDR3 spans 15 residues. Germline lookup yields CDR1 MNHEY and CDR2 SVGAGI. The V gene end was trimmed by 5 bases and the J gene end by 5 bases; junction bases not matched to a gene: 4.

The DNA of the CDR3 is TGTGCCAGCAGCGTAGAGTACAGTTCCTACGAGCAGTACTTC. It encodes CASSVEYSSYEQYF. The V call is TRBV9, the J call TRBJ2-7; D uncertain. Per the germline V gene, CDR1 is SGDLS and CDR2 is YYNGEE. There are 14 residues in the CDR3. V was pared by 0 bases and J by 1 base, with 8 bases between.

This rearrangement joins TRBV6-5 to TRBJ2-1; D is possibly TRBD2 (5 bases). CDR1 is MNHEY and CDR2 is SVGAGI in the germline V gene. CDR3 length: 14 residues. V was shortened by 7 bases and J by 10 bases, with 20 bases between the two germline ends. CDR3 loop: CASKSRGEGYEQFF. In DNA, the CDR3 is TGTGCCAGCAAAAGCCGGGGAGAGGGATACGAGCAGTTCTTC.

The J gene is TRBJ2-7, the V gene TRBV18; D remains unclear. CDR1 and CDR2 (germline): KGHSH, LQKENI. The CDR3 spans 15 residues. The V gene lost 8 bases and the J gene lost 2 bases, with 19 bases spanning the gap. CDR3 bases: TGTGCCAGCCGTTCGACGGCCGCGGCAGCCTACGAGCAGTACTTC. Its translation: CASRSTAAAAYEQYF.

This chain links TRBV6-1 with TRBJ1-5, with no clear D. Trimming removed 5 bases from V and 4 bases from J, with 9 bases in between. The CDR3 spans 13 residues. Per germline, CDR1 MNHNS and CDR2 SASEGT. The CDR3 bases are TGTGCCAGCAGTAGTAGCATTAATCAGCCCCAGCATTTT. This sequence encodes CASSSSINQPQHF.

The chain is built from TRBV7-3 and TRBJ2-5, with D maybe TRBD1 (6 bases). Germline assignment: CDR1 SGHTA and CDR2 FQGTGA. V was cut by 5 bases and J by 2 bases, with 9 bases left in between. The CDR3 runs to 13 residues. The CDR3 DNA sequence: TGTGCCAGCAGCATGGGGACACAAGAGACCCAGTACTTC. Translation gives CASSMGTQETQYF. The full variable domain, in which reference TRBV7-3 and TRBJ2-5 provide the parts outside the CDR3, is GAGVSQTPSNKVTEKGKYVELRCDPISGHTALYWYRQSLGQGPEFLIYFQGTGAADDSGLPNDRFFAVRPEGSVSTLKIQRTERGDSAVYLCASSMGTQETQYFGPGTRLLVL.

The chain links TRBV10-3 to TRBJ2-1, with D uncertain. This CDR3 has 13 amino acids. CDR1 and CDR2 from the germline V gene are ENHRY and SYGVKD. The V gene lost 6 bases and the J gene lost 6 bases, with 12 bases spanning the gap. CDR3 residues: CAIRSASSNEQFF. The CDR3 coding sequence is TGTGCCATCAGATCGGCCAGCAGCAATGAGCAGTTCTTC.

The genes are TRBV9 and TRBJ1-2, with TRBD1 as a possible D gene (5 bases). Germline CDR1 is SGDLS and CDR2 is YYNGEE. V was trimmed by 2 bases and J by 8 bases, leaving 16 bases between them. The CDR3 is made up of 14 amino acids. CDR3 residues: CASSVAGPGSGYTF. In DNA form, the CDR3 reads TGTGCCAGCAGCGTCGCAGGGCCAGGGAGCGGCTACACCTTC.

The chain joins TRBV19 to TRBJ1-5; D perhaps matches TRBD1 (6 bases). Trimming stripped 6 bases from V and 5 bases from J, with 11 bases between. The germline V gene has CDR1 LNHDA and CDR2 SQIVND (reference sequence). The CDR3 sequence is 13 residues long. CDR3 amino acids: CASRKGGDQPQHF. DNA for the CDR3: TGTGCCAGTAGGAAGGGGGGAGATCAGCCCCAGCATTTT. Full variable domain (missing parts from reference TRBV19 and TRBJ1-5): DGGITQSPKYLFRKEGQNVTLSCEQNLNHDAMYWYRQDPGQGLRLIYYSQIVNDFQKGDIAEGYSVSREKKESFPLTVTSAQKNPTAFYLCASRKGGDQPQHFGDGTRLSIL.

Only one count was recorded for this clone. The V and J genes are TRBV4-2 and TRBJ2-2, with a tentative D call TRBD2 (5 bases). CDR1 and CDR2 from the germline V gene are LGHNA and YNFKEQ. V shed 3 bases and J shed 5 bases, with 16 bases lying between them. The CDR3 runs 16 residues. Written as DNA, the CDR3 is TGTGCCAGCAGCCAGGAGAAAGGTAGCGAGACCGGGGAGCTGTTTTTT. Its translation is CASSQEKGSETGELFF.

The CDR3 region is CASSWGAGNTEAFF. The CDR3 bases are TGTGCCAGCAGCTGGGGGGCGGGGAACACTGAAGCTTTCTTT. The chain employs TRBV9 and TRBJ1-1, with D perhaps matching TRBD1 (6 bases). V lost 4 bases, J lost 1 base, and 11 bases lay in between. This CDR3 is built from 14 residues. Per the germline V gene, CDR1 is SGDLS and CDR2 is YYNGEE.

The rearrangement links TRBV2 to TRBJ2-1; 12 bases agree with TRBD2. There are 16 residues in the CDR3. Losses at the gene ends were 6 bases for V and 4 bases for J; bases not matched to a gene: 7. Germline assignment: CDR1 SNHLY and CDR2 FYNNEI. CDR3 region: CASSLIGTSGYNEQFF. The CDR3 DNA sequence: TGTGCCAGCAGCTTAATCGGGACTAGCGGGTACAATGAGCAGTTCTTC.

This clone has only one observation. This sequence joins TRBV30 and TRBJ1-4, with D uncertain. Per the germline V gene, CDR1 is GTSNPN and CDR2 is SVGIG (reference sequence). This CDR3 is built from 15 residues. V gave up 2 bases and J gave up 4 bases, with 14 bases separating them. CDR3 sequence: CAWSPRPSGNEKLFF. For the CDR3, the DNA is TGTGCCTGGAGTCCACGACCGTCGGGTAATGAAAAACTGTTTTTT. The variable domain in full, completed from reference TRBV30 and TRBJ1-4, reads SQTIHQWPATLVQPVGSPLSLECTVEGTSNPNLYWYRQAAGRGLQLLFYSVGIGQISSEVPQNLSASRPQDRQFILSSKKLLLSDSGFYLCAWSPRPSGNEKLFFGSGTQLSVL.

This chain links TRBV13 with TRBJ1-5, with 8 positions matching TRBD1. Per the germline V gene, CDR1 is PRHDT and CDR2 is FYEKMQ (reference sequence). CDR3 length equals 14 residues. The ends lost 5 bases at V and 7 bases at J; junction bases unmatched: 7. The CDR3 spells CASSRGQGEQPQHF. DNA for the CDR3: TGTGCCAGCAGCCGAGGACAGGGCGAGCAGCCCCAGCATTTT.

CDR3 in DNA: TGTGCCAGTAGTCAGGGGGTTGATAGCTACGAGCAGTACTTC. It codes for CASSQGVDSYEQYF. The rearrangement uses TRBV19 and TRBJ2-7, with 7 bases aligning to TRBD1. V trimming: 5 bases; J trimming: 3 bases; junction bases outside the gene matches: 7. The CDR3 is 14 amino acids. Germline V lookup: CDR1 LNHDA, CDR2 SQIVND (reference sequence).

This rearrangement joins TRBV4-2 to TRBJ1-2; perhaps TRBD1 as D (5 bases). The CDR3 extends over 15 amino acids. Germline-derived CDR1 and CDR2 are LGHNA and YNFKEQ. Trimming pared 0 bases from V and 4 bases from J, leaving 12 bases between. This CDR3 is CASSQDRGTGYGYTF. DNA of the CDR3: TGTGCCAGCAGCCAAGATAGAGGGACTGGCTATGGCTACACCTTC.

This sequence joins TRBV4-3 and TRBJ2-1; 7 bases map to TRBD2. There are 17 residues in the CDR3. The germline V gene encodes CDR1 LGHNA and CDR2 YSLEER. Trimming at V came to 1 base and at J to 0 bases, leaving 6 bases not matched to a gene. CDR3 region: CASSQVWGEGSYNEQFF. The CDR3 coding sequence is TGCGCCAGCAGCCAAGTATGGGGGGAGGGCTCCTACAATGAGCAGTTCTTC.

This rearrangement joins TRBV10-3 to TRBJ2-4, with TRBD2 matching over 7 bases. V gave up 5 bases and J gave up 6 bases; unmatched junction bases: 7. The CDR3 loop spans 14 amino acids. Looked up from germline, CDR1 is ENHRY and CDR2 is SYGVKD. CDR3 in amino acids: CAISSGDARNIQYF. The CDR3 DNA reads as TGTGCCATCAGTAGCGGGGATGCTAGAAACATTCAGTACTTC.

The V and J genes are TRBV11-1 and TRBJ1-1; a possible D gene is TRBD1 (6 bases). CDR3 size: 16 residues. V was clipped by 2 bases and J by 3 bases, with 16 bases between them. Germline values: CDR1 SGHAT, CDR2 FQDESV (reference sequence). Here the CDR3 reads CASSLTGQLPYTEAFF. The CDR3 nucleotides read TGTGCCAGCAGCTTAACCGGACAGCTACCCTACACTGAAGCTTTCTTT. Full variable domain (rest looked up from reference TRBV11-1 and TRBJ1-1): EAEVAQSPRYKITEKSQAVAFWCDPISGHATLYWYRQILGQGPELLVQFQDESVVDDSQLPKDRFSAERLKGVDSTLKIQPAELGDSAMYLCASSLTGQLPYTEAFFGQGTRLTVV.

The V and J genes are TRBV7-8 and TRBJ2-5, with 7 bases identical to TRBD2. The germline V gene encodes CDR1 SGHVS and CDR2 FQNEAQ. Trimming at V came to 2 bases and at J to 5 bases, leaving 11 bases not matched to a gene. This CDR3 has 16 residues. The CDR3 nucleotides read TGTGCCAGCAGCTTAAGGGGAGGGCCCCAGAGGGAGACCCAGTACTTC. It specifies CASSLRGGPQRETQYF. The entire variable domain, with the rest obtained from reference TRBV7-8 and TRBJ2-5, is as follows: GAGVSQSPRYKVAKRGQDVALRCDPISGHVSLFWYQQALGQGPEFLTYFQNEAQLDKSGLPSDRFFAERPEGSVSTLKIQRTQQEDSAVYLCASSLRGGPQRETQYFGPGTRLLVL.

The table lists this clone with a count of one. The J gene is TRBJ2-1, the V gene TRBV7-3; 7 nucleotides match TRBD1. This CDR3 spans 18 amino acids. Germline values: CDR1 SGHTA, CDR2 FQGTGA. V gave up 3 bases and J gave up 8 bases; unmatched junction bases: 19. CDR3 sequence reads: CASSLIPTVRGRADEQFF. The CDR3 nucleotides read TGTGCCAGCAGCTTGATCCCCACAGTTAGGGGGCGCGCGGATGAGCAGTTCTTC.

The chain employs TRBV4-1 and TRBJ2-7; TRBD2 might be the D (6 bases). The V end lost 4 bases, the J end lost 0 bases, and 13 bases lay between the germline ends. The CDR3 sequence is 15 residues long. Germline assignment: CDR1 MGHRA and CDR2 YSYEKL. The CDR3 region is CASSLRDSSSYEQYF. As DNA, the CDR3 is TGCGCCAGCAGCCTCAGGGACTCTAGCTCCTACGAGCAGTACTTC.

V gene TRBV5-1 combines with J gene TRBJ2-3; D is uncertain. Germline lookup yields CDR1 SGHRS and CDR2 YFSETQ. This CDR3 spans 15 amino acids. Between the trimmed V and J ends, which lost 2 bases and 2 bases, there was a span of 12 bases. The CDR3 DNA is TGCGCCAGCAGCTTTGATCGTGAAGACACAGATACGCAGTATTTT. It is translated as CASSFDREDTDTQYF.